The subject of this entry is one T cell receptor (beta chain). This clonotype was picked up many times. The antigen this receptor binds is unknown. No much larger clone is present one base from it, and per-base qualities are unavailable. Ficoll-Paque density gradient centrifugation was the method used to isolate PBMCs. This sample was taken from a study of T-cell memory formation after mild COVID-19 listed by TCRdb under 2021. Concerning the study at large: TCR sequence clusters from the two donors were largely donor specific. Longitudinal TCRalpha and TCRbeta repertoire sequencing tracked T-cell clones expanding and contracting after mild COVID-19 in two donors. Two young, previously healthy adult volunteers, one female and one male, were included in the cohort.

The study at large found these results: The study covered only two mild cases, and larger cohorts including severe cases with pre-infection samples were considered necessary. Clones contracting from day 15 to 85 had balanced CD4/CD8 phenotypes, while a second wave expanding from day 15 to 37 was biased towards CD4+. SARS-CoV-2 specificity of the second-wave clones peaking on day 37 was not confirmed. Contracting CD4+ clones were found mainly in CM and EM memory subsets, while CD8+ clones were enriched in EMRA. Some responding clones were found in pre-infection memory, which suggests that pre-existing cross-reactive memory T cells took part in the SARS-CoV-2 response.

The listed sequencing device is Illumina NovaSeq 6000. TCRalpha and TCRbeta cDNA libraries were constructed by 5'RACE with constant-segment primers, with sample barcodes and unique molecular identifiers being introduced. Trizol reagent was used to extract RNA from every sample. Amplification of the libraries took two PCR steps, and the second step added a second sample barcode plus Illumina TruSeq adapters. Libraries were sequenced on an Illumina NovaSeq with 2 x 150 bp paired-end reads. As for the original processing: With migec v1.2.7, reads were demultiplexed and then collapsed into UMI-guided consensus sequences. Using mixcr v2.1.11, the UMI consensuses were aligned to TRA and TRB V and J templates and assembled into clonotypes. Clonotypes were classified as expanded or contracted when called significant by both edgeR and NoisET, with noise models trained on biological replicates. For edgeR calls, the cutoffs were a false discovery rate-adjusted p below 0.01 and a log2 fold-change threshold of 1. PCA with hierarchical clustering of max-normalized trajectories of the 1000 most abundant clonotypes was used as exploratory dynamics analysis. Separately sequenced CD4+ and CD8+ repertoires were used to assign the CD4 or CD8 phenotype of responding clones. TCRdb reanalyzed the raw reads on its own, using fastp at Q25 for trimming and MiXCR for clone calling, and kept in-frame beta chains. Each CDR3 protein appears once, grouped with its most common genes and DNA. The V and J calls and clone size are TCRdb's, not the authors'. Here the sample has a few hundred thousand distinct CDR3 sequences; around 15% occur a single time. 22% of the sample rests with the top ten.

The receptor was derived from a man between 18 and 29 years old who had mild COVID-19 (a few samples of this study predate the infection). The sample titles of this study are shuffled in the database, so cell type and time point are left out; the donor was told from shared clones. Sequencing used PBMCs or a T cell subset sorted from them (not recorded which).

The DNA reads TGTGCCAGCAGCCCGGGACAGGGGGTCACCGGGGAGCTGTTTTTT. Its translation reads: CASSPGQGVTGELFF. This chain is built from TRBV7-2 and TRBJ2-2, and TRBD1 matches 11 of the central bases. The germline V and J ends show losses of 5 bases and 4 bases respectively, and no gene match explains 3 bases of the junction. From cysteine to phenylalanine, the CDR3 is 15 amino acids long. Of all the DNA, just the CDR3 is kept, 45 bases in frame from base 1. Sequences SGHTA (CDR1) and FQGNSA (CDR2) are obtained from the germline V gene.